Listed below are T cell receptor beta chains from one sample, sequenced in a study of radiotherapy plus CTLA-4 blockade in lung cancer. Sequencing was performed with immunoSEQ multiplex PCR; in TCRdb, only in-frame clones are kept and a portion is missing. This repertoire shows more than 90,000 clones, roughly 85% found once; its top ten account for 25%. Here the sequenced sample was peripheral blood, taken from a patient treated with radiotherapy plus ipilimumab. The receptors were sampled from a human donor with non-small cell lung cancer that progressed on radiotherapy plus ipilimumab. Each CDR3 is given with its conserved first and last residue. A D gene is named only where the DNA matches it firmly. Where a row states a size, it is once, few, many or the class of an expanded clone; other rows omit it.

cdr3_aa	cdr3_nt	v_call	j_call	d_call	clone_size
CASSPSGWNQPQHF	TGTGCCAGCAGTCCATCCGGGTGGAATCAGCCCCAGCATTTT	TRBV6-1	TRBJ1-5	.	once
CASSFGPNNYGYTF	TGTGCCAGCAGTTTTGGACCGAACAACTATGGCTACACCTTC	TRBV28	TRBJ1-2	.	.
CASKPRPGQQEQETQYF	TGTGCCAGTAAACCGCGGCCGGGACAGCAGGAACAAGAGACCCAGTACTTC	TRBV19	TRBJ2-5	TRBD1	.
CARTVPGQGLNTEAFF	TGTGCCCGGACCGTCCCGGGACAGGGGTTGAACACTGAAGCTTTCTTT	TRBV30	TRBJ1-1	TRBD1	.
CASSARGQPQHF	TGTGCCAGCAGTGCCAGGGGTCAGCCCCAGCATTTT	TRBV6-1	TRBJ1-5	.	.
CASSLMGLGGSEAFF	TGTGCCAGCAGCTTAATGGGCTTAGGGGGATCTGAAGCTTTCTTT	TRBV7-3	TRBJ1-1	.	.
CAIRGSGANVLTF	TGTGCCATCAGGGGGTCTGGGGCCAACGTCCTGACTTTC	TRBV10-3	TRBJ2-6	.	.
CASSRGGDGTEAFF	TGTGCCAGCAGCAGAGGGGGGGACGGCACTGAAGCTTTCTTT	TRBV7-8	TRBJ1-1	.	.
CASSLWQARTGELFF	TGTGCCAGCAGTTTATGGCAGGCCCGCACCGGGGAGCTGTTTTTT	TRBV27	TRBJ2-2	.	.
CASSRHAQETQYF	TGTGCCAGCAGTCGACACGCCCAAGAGACCCAGTACTTC	TRBV7-8	TRBJ2-5	.	.
CASSPRDSYTDTQYF	TGTGCCAGCAGTCCCCGGGACAGCTACACAGATACGCAGTATTTT	TRBV2	TRBJ2-3	TRBD1	.
CASSLDGTQAFF	TGTGCCAGCAGCTTGGACGGGACGCAAGCTTTCTTT	TRBV5-4	TRBJ1-1	.	.
CASSYGGVGNTGELFF	TGTGCCAGCAGTTATGGTGGGGTGGGAAACACCGGGGAGCTGTTTTTT	TRBV6-5	TRBJ2-2	.	.
CASSQVAGANVLTF	TGTGCCAGCAGCCAAGTGGCTGGGGCCAACGTCCTGACTTTC	TRBV14	TRBJ2-6	.	once
CASTQVSGGTGELFF	TGTGCCAGTACCCAGGTATCAGGTGGCACCGGGGAGCTGTTTTTT	TRBV19	TRBJ2-2	.	few
CASSRDRDQPQHF	TGTGCCAGCAGTCGGGACAGGGATCAGCCCCAGCATTTT	TRBV28	TRBJ1-5	TRBD1	.
CASSYSYYGYTF	TGTGCCAGCAGTTACAGTTACTATGGCTACACCTTC	TRBV28	TRBJ1-2	.	.
CASSLPELRRSNEKLFF	TGTGCCAGCAGCTTACCGGAACTTAGACGGTCTAATGAAAAACTGTTTTTT	TRBV7-9	TRBJ1-4	.	.
CASSFRTGGINEQFF	TGTGCCAGCAGCTTCAGGACAGGGGGGATCAATGAGCAGTTCTTC	TRBV5-6	TRBJ2-1	TRBD1	.
CASSPPGSYQETQYF	TGTGCCAGCAGCCCCCCCGGGAGCTATCAAGAGACCCAGTACTTC	TRBV28	TRBJ2-5	.	.
CASRTSGSEEQYF	TGTGCCAGCAGAACTAGCGGGAGCGAGGAGCAGTACTTC	TRBV5-4	TRBJ2-7	TRBD2	once
CSVEDHSGTSGSWSYNEQFF	TGCAGCGTTGAAGATCACTCCGGGACTAGCGGGAGCTGGTCCTACAATGAGCAGTTCTTC	TRBV29-1	TRBJ2-1	TRBD2	.
CASSSGLAANTGELFF	TGTGCCAGCAGTTCGGGACTAGCCGCGAACACCGGGGAGCTGTTTTTT	TRBV6-5	TRBJ2-2	TRBD2	.
CSADSGEPGNTIYF	TGCAGCGCCGACTCAGGGGAGCCTGGAAACACCATATATTTT	TRBV29-1	TRBJ1-3	.	.
CASSGTSGRAYF	TGTGCCAGCAGCGGTACTAGCGGGAGGGCGTACTTC	TRBV7-2	TRBJ2-4	TRBD2	.
CSAGENTQYF	TGCAGTGCTGGGGAGAATACGCAGTATTTT	TRBV20-1	TRBJ2-3	.	.
CASSKTIFDQPQHF	TGTGCCAGCAGTAAAACGATATTTGATCAGCCCCAGCATTTT	TRBV28	TRBJ1-5	.	.
CATSKGQGQETQYF	TGTGCCACCAGCAAAGGACAGGGCCAAGAGACCCAGTACTTC	TRBV15	TRBJ2-5	TRBD1	once
CASSLVGQGYGYTF	TGTGCCAGCAGCTTAGTGGGGCAGGGGTATGGCTACACCTTC	TRBV7-8	TRBJ1-2	.	few
CASRGQGRGYTF	TGTGCCAGCAGGGGACAGGGGAGAGGCTACACCTTC	TRBV2	TRBJ1-2	TRBD1	few
CSAEGNTEAFF	TGCAGTGCTGAGGGGAACACTGAAGCTTTCTTT	TRBV20-1	TRBJ1-1	.	.
CASSPNRGSYEQYF	TGTGCCAGCAGCCCCAACCGGGGTTCCTACGAGCAGTACTTC	TRBV7-3	TRBJ2-7	.	.
CASSVWGSGDEQFF	TGTGCCAGCAGCGTATGGGGGAGCGGCGATGAGCAGTTCTTC	TRBV9	TRBJ2-1	.	few
CASSYPGRTEAFF	TGTGCCAGCAGTTACCCGGGCCGCACTGAAGCTTTCTTT	TRBV28	TRBJ1-1	.	.
CASSVGSSGNTIYF	TGTGCCAGCAGCGTAGGGAGCTCTGGAAACACCATATATTTT	TRBV9	TRBJ1-3	.	.
CASSHRERGNEQFF	TGTGCCAGCAGCCACCGGGAGCGGGGCAATGAGCAGTTCTTC	TRBV5-4	TRBJ2-1	TRBD2	.
CASEEEGISTEAFF	TGTGCCAGCGAGGAAGAGGGCATAAGTACCGAAGCTTTCTTT	TRBV28	TRBJ1-1	.	.
CASSRGTGRYEQYF	TGTGCCAGCAGCAGAGGGACAGGGCGCTACGAGCAGTACTTC	TRBV5-6	TRBJ2-7	TRBD1	once
CASSYWGQGHQETQYF	TGTGCCAGCAGTTATTGGGGACAGGGGCACCAAGAGACCCAGTACTTC	TRBV6-6	TRBJ2-5	TRBD1	.
CASSIDRAKNIQYF	TGTGCCAGTAGTATAGACAGGGCCAAAAACATTCAGTACTTC	TRBV19	TRBJ2-4	.	once
CASSQGPTGADNEQFF	TGCGCCAGCAGCCAAGGTCCGACAGGAGCTGACAATGAGCAGTTCTTC	TRBV4-1	TRBJ2-1	.	once
CASSLSLGSTDTQYF	TGTGCCAGCAGCTTATCACTAGGCAGCACAGATACGCAGTATTTT	TRBV11-1	TRBJ2-3	.	.
CASSDRNYGYTF	TGCGCCAGCAGCGACAGAAACTATGGCTACACCTTC	TRBV5-1	TRBJ1-2	.	.
CASKRQTNTEAFF	TGTGCCAGCAAAAGACAGACGAACACTGAAGCTTTCTTT	TRBV25-1	TRBJ1-1	.	.
CASSSAGANYGYTF	TGTGCCAGCAGTTCGGCAGGCGCAAACTATGGCTACACCTTC	TRBV2	TRBJ1-2	.	.
CASVDTQYF	TGCGCCAGCGTCGATACGCAGTATTTT	TRBV5-1	TRBJ2-3	.	.
CASSGASHMLPGTDTQYF	TGTGCCAGCAGTGGGGCTAGCCATATGCTGCCCGGCACAGATACGCAGTATTTT	TRBV6-1	TRBJ2-3	.	.
CASSLDRGRLGTQYF	TGTGCCAGCAGCTTAGACAGGGGGCGCCTAGGGACCCAGTACTTC	TRBV11-2	TRBJ2-5	TRBD1	.
CASSVGQQVSYGNTIYF	TGTGCCAGCAGCGTCGGACAGCAAGTGTCTTATGGAAACACCATATATTTT	TRBV9	TRBJ1-3	.	.
CAWSIAIGTEAFF	TGTGCCTGGAGTATCGCCATCGGGACTGAAGCTTTCTTT	TRBV30	TRBJ1-1	.	.
CASSLSPGTEAFF	TGTGCCAGCAGCTTAAGCCCTGGGACTGAAGCTTTCTTT	TRBV7-3	TRBJ1-1	.	.
CASSPDIEKETQYF	TGTGCCAGCTCACCCGACATCGAGAAAGAGACCCAGTACTTC	TRBV18	TRBJ2-5	.	once
CASSPRRDRGIEDTEAFF	TGTGCCAGCAGCCCTAGGCGGGACAGAGGCATTGAGGACACTGAAGCTTTCTTT	TRBV5-6	TRBJ1-1	TRBD1	few
CASSPSVPLAKNIQYF	TGTGCCAGCAGTCCCTCGGTGCCTCTTGCCAAAAACATTCAGTACTTC	TRBV28	TRBJ2-4	.	once
CASSRTGGNQPQHF	TGTGCCAGCAGCCGGACAGGGGGCAATCAGCCCCAGCATTTT	TRBV7-2	TRBJ1-5	TRBD1	.
CAKTALLDTEAFF	TGTGCCAAGACCGCATTATTGGACACTGAAGCTTTCTTT	TRBV7-9	TRBJ1-1	.	.
CASSLVAGAPNEQFF	TGTGCCAGCAGCTTAGTGGCGGGAGCCCCAAATGAGCAGTTCTTC	TRBV11-2	TRBJ2-1	TRBD2	.
CASTRVGGRENTQYF	TGTGCCAGCACCCGAGTGGGAGGGAGAGAGAATACGCAGTATTTT	TRBV28	TRBJ2-3	TRBD2	.
CASRVEVTDTQYF	TGCGCCAGCAGGGTAGAAGTGACAGATACGCAGTATTTT	TRBV10-2	TRBJ2-3	.	.